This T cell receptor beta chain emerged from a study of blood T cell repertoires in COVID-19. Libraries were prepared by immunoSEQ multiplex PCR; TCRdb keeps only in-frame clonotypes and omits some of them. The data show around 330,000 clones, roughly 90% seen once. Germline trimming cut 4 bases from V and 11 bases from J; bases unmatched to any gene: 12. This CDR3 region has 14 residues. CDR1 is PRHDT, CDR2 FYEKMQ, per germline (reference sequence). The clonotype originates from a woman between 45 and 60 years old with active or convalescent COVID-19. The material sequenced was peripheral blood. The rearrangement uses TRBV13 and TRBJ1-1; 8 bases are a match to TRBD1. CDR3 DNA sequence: TGTGCCAGCAGCTCGACAGGGGCCGGCCATCGGGCTTTCTTT. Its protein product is CASSSTGAGHRAFF.